Sequencing of this T cell receptor beta chain was carried out in a study of post-analysis software for immune sequencing data. Findings and limits, study-wide: About 5 TRBV segments appeared more often in patients than in controls, and TRBV5-6, TRBV5-1 and TRBV20-1 were among these. The F measure placed samples prepared in the same batch into strongly shared clusters. Significantly lower normalized Chao1 diversity was found in patients with multiple sclerosis relative to controls.

TCR beta libraries were prepared from cDNA with unique molecular identifiers. TCRdb independently ran MiXCR on the PCR reads; one entry per CDR3 protein. The repertoire holds roughly 700,000 distinct CDR3 sequences, with roughly 29% as singletons. Remarks on this clonotype: Its antigen remains unidentified.

Trimming took off 4 bases at V and 4 bases at J, with 16 bases between the two ends. CDR1 and CDR2 (germline): DFQATT, SNEGSKA (reference sequence). The CDR3 sequence is 14 residues long. Sequencing was carried out using blood. This receptor was identified in a girl aged 10-17 years with multiple sclerosis. The J gene is TRBJ2-5, the V gene TRBV20-1; D possibly uses TRBD1 or TRBD2 (5 bases each). The CDR3 region has the DNA TGCAGTGCTAAACGGATTCCGGGGCCAGAGACCCAGTACTTC. Amino acid sequence: CSAKRIPGPETQYF.